The 32 T cell receptor beta chains presented below share a single source sample, sequenced in a study of T cell changes during pregnancy in multiple sclerosis. Using immunoSEQ multiplex PCR, the repertoire was profiled, and TCRdb retains in-frame clones only, with some absent. This table has roughly 73,000 clones, more than 90% appearing once. This sample comprised peripheral blood, obtained in the second trimester of pregnancy. All receptors come from a female donor in good health, enrolled as a control in a pregnancy study.

V and J are TRBV19 and TRBJ1-5; tentative D call: TRBD1 (5 bases). The CDR3 covers 13 residues. The V gene lost 1 base and the J gene lost 7 bases, with 8 bases spanning the gap. Germline V gives CDR1 LNHDA, CDR2 SQIVND (reference sequence). The CDR3 DNA is TGTGCCAGTAGTATAGGGGGCACCCAGCCCCAGCATTTT. Translation gives CASSIGGTQPQHF.

The chain is built from TRBV5-1 and TRBJ2-2; no firm D call. The CDR3 sequence is 15 residues long. The V gene's germline CDR1 is SGHRS and CDR2 YFSETQ. With 2 bases removed from V and 3 bases from J, the gap between germline ends came to 11 bases. The CDR3 reads CASSFARWDTGELFF. The CDR3 DNA reads TGCGCCAGCAGCTTTGCCAGGTGGGACACCGGGGAGCTGTTTTTT.

The V gene is TRBV15, the J gene TRBJ2-2; D unclear. This CDR3 has 12 residues. Germline CDR1 and CDR2: LNHNV and YYDKDF (reference sequence). V lost 4 bases and J 6 bases, leaving 6 bases between the germline ends. The CDR3 region is CATSTIPGELFF. CDR3 DNA: TGTGCCACCAGCACCATTCCCGGGGAGCTGTTTTTT.

V gene TRBV18 combines with J gene TRBJ1-3; D gene unclear. V lost 6 bases and J 2 bases, leaving 17 bases between the germline ends. This CDR3 has 16 amino acids. Germline CDR1 reads KGHSH; CDR2 reads LQKENI. The CDR3 DNA is TGTGCCAGCTCGCAGAGCTCAGGCTCGGCTGGAAACACCATATATTTT. Amino acid sequence: CASSQSSGSAGNTIYF.

The chain couples TRBV7-2 to TRBJ1-2; maybe TRBD1 (6 bases). Per germline, CDR1 SGHTA and CDR2 FQGNSA. V was shortened by 6 bases and J by 1 base, with 6 bases between the two germline ends. The CDR3 contains 12 residues. CDR3 protein: CASRGGNYGYTF. The CDR3, as DNA: TGTGCCAGCAGAGGGGGTAACTATGGCTACACCTTC.

This sequence joins TRBV5-4 and TRBJ2-7, with 7 bases aligning to TRBD1. CDR3 length: 15 amino acids. V shed 3 bases, J shed 2 bases, and the junction held 8 bases outside the gene matches. Per the germline V gene, CDR1 is SGHNT and CDR2 is YYREEE (reference sequence). CDR3 protein: CASSWDLQGAYEQYF. The CDR3 region has the DNA TGTGCCAGCAGCTGGGACCTCCAGGGGGCCTACGAGCAGTACTTC.

The chain joins TRBV13 to TRBJ2-5; D is undetermined. Trimming removed 4 bases at V and 2 bases at J, with 11 bases between. This CDR3 has 14 amino acids. CDR1 is PRHDT and CDR2 is FYEKMQ in the germline V gene (reference sequence). Here the CDR3 DNA reads TGTGCCAGCAGCTCCCTAACCGGGCAAGAGACCCAGTACTTC. The encoded protein is CASSSLTGQETQYF.

The gene calls are TRBV5-4 and TRBJ2-5; D uncertain. CDR1 and CDR2 (germline): SGHNT, YYREEE (reference sequence). The ends were cut back, 7 bases at V and 5 bases at J, with 15 bases in the middle. This CDR3 comprises 13 residues. This CDR3 is CASGNGGRETQYF. The CDR3 DNA reads as TGTGCCAGCGGAAACGGCGGTCGGGAGACCCAGTACTTC.

The V call is TRBV9, the J call TRBJ1-6; D gene unclear. The V gene lost 3 bases and the J gene lost 5 bases, with 9 bases spanning the gap. Germline lookup yields CDR1 SGDLS and CDR2 YYNGEE. The CDR3 is 14 amino acids. Written as DNA, the CDR3 is TGTGCCAGCAGCGGTCAGCGAGATAATTCACCCCTCCACTTT. Protein: CASSGQRDNSPLHF.

The rearrangement uses TRBV10-3 and TRBJ1-6; D is perhaps TRBD1 (6 bases). The CDR3 sequence is 13 residues long. Germline-derived CDR1 and CDR2 are ENHRY and SYGVKD. The germline V and J ends were trimmed by 11 bases and 5 bases, with 13 bases remaining between them. The CDR3 reads CAGKGGNNSPLHF. The DNA of the CDR3 is TGTGCCGGGAAAGGGGGAAATAATTCACCCCTCCACTTT.

The chain joins TRBV5-1 to TRBJ1-1; 7 bases line up with TRBD1. This CDR3 has 15 amino acids. Germline assignment: CDR1 SGHRS and CDR2 YFSETQ. V gave up 5 bases and J gave up 1 base; unmatched junction bases: 8. The CDR3 DNA reads as TGCGCCAGCAGACCGACTCCAGGGGGGAACACTGAAGCTTTCTTT. Protein: CASRPTPGGNTEAFF. Full variable domain (rest looked up from reference TRBV5-1 and TRBJ1-1): KAGVTQTPRYLIKTRGQQVTLSCSPISGHRSVSWYQQTPGQGLQFLFEYFSETQRNKGNFPGRFSGRQFSNSRSEMNVSTLELGDSALYLCASRPTPGGNTEAFFGQGTRLTVV.

This chain joins TRBV15 and TRBJ2-2; D call uncertain. The CDR3 runs to 16 residues. Germline assignment: CDR1 LNHNV and CDR2 YYDKDF (reference sequence). The V gene lost 0 bases and the J gene lost 4 bases, with 12 bases spanning the gap. Here the CDR3 DNA reads TGTGCCACCAGCAGAGATCGGCGTGCAGGCACCGGGGAGCTGTTTTTT. Protein product: CATSRDRRAGTGELFF.

The gene calls are TRBV2 and TRBJ1-1; D is unresolved. V gave up 3 bases and J gave up 0 bases, with 11 bases separating them. The germline CDR1 and CDR2 sequences are SNHLY and FYNNEI. The CDR3 loop spans 15 amino acids. In DNA, the CDR3 is TGTGCCAGCAGTGACCGGAGGATGTTGAACACTGAAGCTTTCTTT. Translating it yields CASSDRRMLNTEAFF.

The chain joins TRBV19 to TRBJ1-1; perhaps TRBD1 as D (6 bases). The CDR3 covers 13 residues. V was pared by 5 bases and J by 6 bases, with 13 bases between. Per the germline V gene, CDR1 is LNHDA and CDR2 is SQIVND (reference sequence). CDR3 DNA sequence: TGTGCCAGTAGTGGCCTCAGGGGACCTGAAGCTTTCTTT. This encodes CASSGLRGPEAFF.

This clone was seen just once. The V and J genes are TRBV4-3 and TRBJ2-7; 8 bases fit TRBD2. The V segment lost 3 bases and the J segment 4 bases; nucleotides outside the gene matches: 11. CDR3 length: 16 residues. The germline V gene has CDR1 LGHNA and CDR2 YSLEER. CDR3 nucleotide sequence: TGCGCCAGCAGCCACTACACTGGAGCTAGCGGGTACGAGCAGTACTTC. Encoded protein: CASSHYTGASGYEQYF.

The V and J genes are TRBV9 and TRBJ2-3, with TRBD2 identical over 7 bases. Trimming took 7 bases from V and 5 from J; bases not matched to a gene: 7. The CDR3 has 13 amino acids. Germline CDR1 SGDLS, CDR2 YYNGEE. The CDR3 DNA follows: TGTGCCAGCGGTAGCGGGTCGGGAGATACGCAGTATTTT. Translating gives CASGSGSGDTQYF.

The rearrangement joins TRBV19 to TRBJ1-1; TRBD1 matches 12 bases. Trimming cost V 5 bases and J 0 bases; bases outside gene matches: 7. This CDR3 spans 17 amino acids. Germline-derived CDR1 and CDR2 are LNHDA and SQIVND (reference sequence). The CDR3 DNA reads as TGTGCCAGTAGTCATACCGGGACAGGGGGCTTGAACACTGAAGCTTTCTTT. Encoded protein: CASSHTGTGGLNTEAFF.

The rearrangement uses TRBV2 and TRBJ2-7; the D gene is possibly TRBD1 (5 bases). Germline CDR1 and CDR2: SNHLY and FYNNEI. V was shortened by 1 base and J by 3 bases, with 7 bases between the two germline ends. The CDR3 runs 13 residues. In DNA, the CDR3 is TGTGCCAGCAGTGAAGGACAGCTCTACGAGCAGTACTTC. Encoded protein: CASSEGQLYEQYF.

The chain is built from TRBV7-9 and TRBJ1-1; the D is unclear. CDR1 is SEHNR and CDR2 is FQNEAQ in the germline V gene (reference sequence). The V and J ends lost 4 bases and 0 bases respectively, with 6 bases between them. This CDR3 comprises 13 residues. DNA of the CDR3: TGTGCCAGCAGCTCGGAGATGAACACTGAAGCTTTCTTT. The encoded protein is CASSSEMNTEAFF.

V usage is TRBV6-5 and J usage is TRBJ1-2; 8 bases line up with TRBD1. Germline trimming cut 0 bases from V and 7 bases from J; bases unmatched to any gene: 7. The CDR3 has 15 residues. Germline loops: CDR1 MNHEY, CDR2 SVGAGI. The CDR3 here is CASSYSGQALGGYTF. CDR3 nucleotide sequence: TGTGCCAGCAGTTACTCGGGACAGGCGTTAGGTGGCTACACCTTC.

The gene calls are TRBV10-3 and TRBJ2-2; possible D gene TRBD1, 6 bases. This CDR3 has 14 amino acids. Germline-derived CDR1 and CDR2 are ENHRY and SYGVKD. Trimming shortened V by 6 bases and J by 3 bases, and 11 bases separated the two germline ends. This CDR3 is CAIRPTGYTGELFF. The CDR3 DNA follows: TGTGCCATCAGACCGACAGGATACACCGGGGAGCTGTTTTTT.

The V call is TRBV7-9, the J call TRBJ1-3; D perhaps matches TRBD1 (5 bases). The germline V gene has CDR1 SEHNR and CDR2 FQNEAQ (reference sequence). The V gene lost 3 bases and the J gene lost 0 bases, with 9 bases spanning the gap. The CDR3 is 15 residues long. This chain's CDR3 is CASSLGGSSGNTIYF. The CDR3, as DNA: TGTGCCAGCAGCTTGGGGGGTTCCTCTGGAAACACCATATATTTT.

The CDR3 DNA is TGTGCCAGCAGCTTTGGGACAGCTGGAAACACCATATATTTT. It codes for CASSFGTAGNTIYF. The V and J genes are TRBV11-3 and TRBJ1-3; 7 nucleotides line up with TRBD1. V lost 3 bases, J lost 2 bases, and 1 base stayed unmatched. The CDR3 is made up of 14 amino acids. Germline lookup yields CDR1 SGHNT and CDR2 YENEEA.

This clone came up once. The chain has TRBV11-2 and TRBJ2-1, with 10 bases fitting TRBD1. The CDR3 has 14 residues. V shed 4 bases, J shed 10 bases, and the junction held 7 bases outside the gene matches. The germline V gene encodes CDR1 SGHAT and CDR2 FQNNGV. This CDR3 reads CASSSKLTGGEQFF. The CDR3 nucleotides are TGTGCCAGCAGCTCCAAGTTGACAGGGGGCGAGCAGTTCTTC.

J is TRBJ2-3 and V is TRBV19; D is perhaps TRBD2 (5 bases). This CDR3 spans 14 amino acids. CDR1 and CDR2 from the germline V gene are LNHDA and SQIVND (reference sequence). The V gene lost 0 bases and the J gene lost 5 bases, with 9 bases spanning the gap. The CDR3 nucleotides are TGTGCCAGTAGTATAGACGGGGTCGGAGATACGCAGTATTTT. It is translated as CASSIDGVGDTQYF.

The genes are TRBV7-3 and TRBJ2-5, with 13 positions matching TRBD2. This CDR3 is built from 16 residues. With 5 bases clipped from V and 5 bases from J, the junction kept 8 bases outside the gene matches. CDR1 and CDR2 (germline): SGHTA, FQGTGA. The CDR3 sequence is CASSPTSGGGWETQYF. DNA for the CDR3: TGTGCCAGCAGCCCCACTAGCGGGGGGGGCTGGGAGACCCAGTACTTC.

This clone has only one observation. The CDR3 sequence is CASSRRLAGGRDEQFF. The CDR3 DNA reads as TGTGCCAGCAGTAGGAGACTAGCGGGGGGCCGGGATGAGCAGTTCTTC. The chain recombines TRBV27 with TRBJ2-1; 13 bases match TRBD2. V was pared by 5 bases and J by 8 bases, with 9 bases of the junction left unmatched. This CDR3 region has 16 residues. Germline V gives CDR1 MNHEY, CDR2 SMNVEV (reference sequence).

The V gene is TRBV13, the J gene TRBJ2-3, with TRBD2 matching over 7 bases. The CDR3 has 15 amino acids. Germline CDR1 is PRHDT and CDR2 is FYEKMQ (reference sequence). V gave up 5 bases and J gave up 6 bases; unmatched junction bases: 11. Written as DNA, the CDR3 is TGTGCCAGCAGCCAACGGGTCCCCGGGGGGGATACGCAGTATTTT. It codes for CASSQRVPGGDTQYF.

The chain links TRBV13 to TRBJ2-2; 7 bases map to TRBD2. With V trimmed by 3 bases and J by 7 bases, 5 bases remained unmatched. The CDR3 runs 14 residues. CDR1 PRHDT and CDR2 FYEKMQ come from the germline V gene (reference sequence). CDR3 sequence (DNA): TGTGCCAGCAGCTTTCGACTAGCCATCGGGGAGCTGTTTTTT. Translated, it gives CASSFRLAIGELFF.

The chain's CDR3 is CASSSRTGNSPLHF. CDR3 bases: TGTGCCAGCAGCTCCCGGACAGGCAATTCACCCCTCCACTTT. This sequence joins TRBV7-2 and TRBJ1-6; TRBD1 matches 7 bases. V shed 4 bases, J shed 7 bases, and the junction held 4 bases outside the gene matches. The CDR3 is 14 amino acids. CDR1 and CDR2 (germline): SGHTA, FQGNSA.

The chain's CDR3 is CASSIRGSGGQPQHF. CDR3 DNA sequence: TGTGCCAGCAGTATCCGAGGGTCGGGAGGGCAGCCCCAGCATTTT. The rearrangement links TRBV28 to TRBJ1-5, with D unresolved. The CDR3 covers 15 residues. The V end lost 5 bases, the J end lost 7 bases, and 18 bases lay between the germline ends. Germline lookup yields CDR1 MDHEN and CDR2 SYDVKM.

The genes are TRBV5-6 and TRBJ1-2; no clear D. Germline-derived CDR1 and CDR2 are SGHDT and YYEEEE. Trimming cost V 0 bases and J 8 bases, with 14 bases left between them. This CDR3 has 14 amino acids. The CDR3 reads CASSLARQSGGYTF. Written as DNA, the CDR3 is TGTGCCAGCAGCTTGGCGAGGCAAAGCGGGGGCTACACCTTC. The full variable domain, rest sourced from reference TRBV5-6 and TRBJ1-2, is DAGVTQSPTHLIKTRGQQVTLRCSPKSGHDTVSWYQQALGQGPQFIFQYYEEEERQRGNFPDRFSGHQFPNYSSELNVNALLLGDSALYLCASSLARQSGGYTFGSGTRLTVV.